This T cell receptor beta chain came from a study of blood T cell repertoires in COVID-19. Profiling relied on immunoSEQ multiplex PCR, and the TCRdb table lists in-frame clones only, not all of them. Here the sample spans 40,000 to 50,000 clones, roughly nine tenths being singletons. The CDR3 covers 17 residues. The germline gives CDR1 SGHVS, CDR2 FNYEAQ. V gave up 5 bases and J gave up 0 bases; unmatched junction bases: 8. What was sequenced was peripheral blood. This TCR came from a human donor in a cohort sampled during active COVID-19. This rearrangement joins TRBV7-6 to TRBJ1-3, with 9 bases matching TRBD1. CDR3 bases: TGTGCCAGCAGCCAGGGACAGGGCCGCAGCTCTGGAAACACCATATATTTT. Amino acids: CASSQGQGRSSGNTIYF.